A single sample gave rise to the 22 T cell receptor beta chains below, sequenced in a study of blood T cell repertoires in COVID-19. Here immunoSEQ multiplex PCR was the method, and the copy in TCRdb shows in-frame clones only, minus some. The sample has around 310,000 clones; around nine tenths are singletons. The source material was peripheral blood. The source of these receptors is a woman in her twenties or thirties with COVID-19, enrolled during active disease.

The chain joins TRBV27 to TRBJ2-5; 10 bases match TRBD1. After removal of 5 bases from V and 4 bases from J, the junction contained 7 bases not matched to a gene. The germline gives CDR1 MNHEY, CDR2 SMNVEV (reference sequence). The CDR3 has 15 amino acids. As DNA, the CDR3 is TGTGCCAGCAGTCGACAGGGGGCAGGGGGAGAGACCCAGTACTTC. Protein: CASSRQGAGGETQYF.

The V gene is TRBV25-1, the J gene TRBJ2-3; D may be TRBD2 (6 bases). CDR1 MGHDK and CDR2 SYGVNS come from the germline V gene. V was clipped by 6 bases and J by 3 bases, with 19 bases between them. The CDR3 is 16 residues long. The CDR3 loop is CASSPGLSRGTDTQYF. Written as DNA, the CDR3 is TGTGCCAGCAGCCCTGGACTGTCTCGGGGGACAGATACGCAGTATTTT.

This chain links TRBV15 with TRBJ1-5, with 10 bases matching TRBD1. The ends lost 5 bases at V and 7 bases at J; junction bases unmatched: 5. This CDR3 is 14 amino acids long. Germline lookup yields CDR1 LNHNV and CDR2 YYDKDF (reference sequence). The DNA of the CDR3 is TGTGCCACCAGCGAGACAGGGGGCGGCCAGCCCCAGCATTTT. Amino acid sequence: CATSETGGGQPQHF.

The chain employs TRBV28 and TRBJ2-7; 7 bases align to TRBD2. CDR1 MDHEN and CDR2 SYDVKM come from the germline V gene. Germline trimming cut 5 bases from V and 6 bases from J; bases unmatched to any gene: 10. The CDR3 consists of 14 residues. The CDR3 protein is CASSVQGGSAEQYF. The DNA for the CDR3 is TGTGCCAGCAGTGTGCAGGGAGGGTCTGCCGAGCAGTACTTC.

This rearrangement joins TRBV28 to TRBJ1-2, with D possibly being TRBD1 (5 bases). The CDR3 runs 13 residues. V dropped 6 bases and J dropped 4 bases, with 12 bases sitting between them. Germline CDR1 reads MDHEN; CDR2 reads SYDVKM. CDR3 sequence reads: CASRPHRSYGYTF. As DNA, the CDR3 is TGTGCCAGCAGACCTCACAGGAGCTATGGCTACACCTTC.

The CDR3 reads CASSPGSGGFQPQHF. In nucleotides, the CDR3 is TGTGCCAGCAGCCCCGGGAGCGGAGGGTTTCAGCCCCAGCATTTT. This chain connects TRBV7-9 to TRBJ1-5; D is unresolved. Trimming took off 5 bases at V and 6 bases at J, with 17 bases between the two ends. The CDR3 sequence is 15 residues long. The germline gives CDR1 SEHNR, CDR2 FQNEAQ (reference sequence).

In the case of this clone: In the same sample, other DNA sequences code for this CDR3. The chain is built from TRBV7-3 and TRBJ2-1; D perhaps matches TRBD2 (5 bases). CDR1 is SGHTA, CDR2 FQGTGA, per germline. V lost 8 bases to trimming and J lost 3 bases, with 14 bases between them. CDR3 length: 14 amino acids. The CDR3 loop is CASSLAGGYNEQFF. The CDR3 bases are TGTGCCAGCTCCTTGGCGGGTGGCTACAATGAGCAGTTCTTC.

This sequence joins TRBV19 and TRBJ2-2; perhaps TRBD1 as D (6 bases). The CDR3 has 13 amino acids. The germline V and J ends were trimmed by 7 bases and 9 bases, with 15 bases remaining between them. Per germline, CDR1 LNHDA and CDR2 SQIVND (reference sequence). In DNA, the CDR3 is TGTGCCAGTACCCCAACAGGGAGCCGGGAGCTGTTTTTT. Amino acids: CASTPTGSRELFF.

This clone was picked up one time. The V and J genes are TRBV7-9 and TRBJ2-3, with D perhaps matching TRBD1 (7 bases). The V and J ends lost 3 bases and 4 bases respectively, with 14 bases between them. CDR1 is SEHNR and CDR2 is FQNEAQ in the germline V gene (reference sequence). This CDR3 has 15 residues. This CDR3 reads CASSFQGGAPDTQYF. The CDR3 DNA reads TGTGCCAGCAGCTTTCAGGGGGGAGCTCCAGATACGCAGTATTTT.

The V and J genes are TRBV19 and TRBJ2-1; the match to TRBD2 covers 9 bases. Germline-derived CDR1 and CDR2 are LNHDA and SQIVND (reference sequence). Trimming at V came to 3 bases and at J to 8 bases, leaving 11 bases not matched to a gene. The CDR3 runs 16 residues. The CDR3: CASSIDGLASTHEQFF. As DNA, the CDR3 is TGTGCCAGTAGTATTGACGGACTAGCGTCTACCCATGAGCAGTTCTTC.

The gene calls are TRBV6-5 and TRBJ1-1; weak D call: TRBD1 (5 bases). The CDR3 is 13 residues long. V lost 6 bases, J lost 3 bases, and 11 bases lay in between. Germline V gene sequence: CDR1 MNHEY, CDR2 SVGAGI. CDR3 nucleotides: TGTGCCAGCAGGGACCCGGGGGACACTGAAGCTTTCTTT. As protein: CASRDPGDTEAFF.

This clone was found a few times. This sequence joins TRBV3-1 (or the pseudogene TRBV3-2) and TRBJ2-2; D possibly corresponds to TRBD2 (6 bases). This CDR3 is 15 amino acids long. V was clipped by 4 bases and J by 1 base, with 10 bases between them. Germline-derived CDR1 and CDR2 are LGHDT and YNNKEL (reference sequence). CDR3 loop: CASSLGGVNTGELFF. The DNA for the CDR3 is TGTGCCAGCAGCCTCGGGGGTGTGAACACCGGGGAGCTGTTTTTT.

The V gene is TRBV2, the J gene TRBJ1-4; a weak D match, TRBD1 (6 bases). Germline V gene lookup returns CDR1 SNHLY and CDR2 FYNNEI. Trimming left V 7 bases short and J 8 bases short, with 14 bases between. This CDR3 has 13 residues. The CDR3 region is CASMVGAGEKLFF. The CDR3 DNA is TGTGCCAGCATGGTGGGGGCAGGGGAAAAACTGTTTTTT.

V usage is TRBV20-1 and J usage is TRBJ2-3, with a possible D match to TRBD1 (6 bases). The CDR3 is 11 residues long. Trimming pared 5 bases from V and 5 bases from J, leaving 8 bases between. Germline-derived CDR1 and CDR2 are DFQATT and SNEGSKA (reference sequence). The CDR3 is CSALQGDTQYF. The DNA for the CDR3 is TGCAGTGCTTTACAGGGAGATACGCAGTATTTT.

The gene calls are TRBV7-2 and TRBJ2-1; 7 positions match TRBD2. The CDR3 runs 14 residues. In germline, CDR1 is SGHTA, CDR2 FQGNSA. V lost 2 bases and J lost 9; bases outside the gene matches: 7. This CDR3 is CASSLFGGGGEQFF. The CDR3 bases are TGTGCCAGCAGCTTATTTGGCGGGGGTGGTGAGCAGTTCTTC.

Only one count was recorded for this clone. This chain uses TRBV10-2 with TRBJ1-6; TRBD1 aligns across 7 bases. Trimming took 7 bases from V and 14 from J; bases not matched to a gene: 14. The CDR3 has 14 residues. Germline V lookup: CDR1 WSHSY, CDR2 SAAADI. CDR3 region: CASNPGTAGEALHF. CDR3 coding DNA: TGCGCCAGCAACCCAGGGACAGCCGGGGAAGCCCTCCACTTT.

The rearrangement uses TRBV6-5 and TRBJ1-3; no reliable D call. Germline values: CDR1 MNHEY, CDR2 SVGAGI. CDR3 size: 15 residues. The V end lost 5 bases, the J end lost 0 bases, and 11 bases lay between the germline ends. CDR3 residues: CASSRGSYSGNTIYF. CDR3 nucleotide sequence: TGTGCCAGCAGTCGAGGGTCTTACTCTGGAAACACCATATATTTT.

This chain connects TRBV9 to TRBJ2-1, with 8 bases lining up with TRBD2. Germline CDR1 is SGDLS and CDR2 is YYNGEE. CDR3 size: 15 residues. With V trimmed by 0 bases and J by 8 bases, 7 bases remained unmatched. Written as DNA, the CDR3 is TGTGCCAGCAGCGTAGCACCGGGAGGGGACTATGAGCAGTTCTTC. Translation: CASSVAPGGDYEQFF.

This clone was recorded once. J is TRBJ1-3 and V is TRBV30, with 7 bases identical to TRBD1. The CDR3 runs 15 residues. V lost 3 bases to trimming and J lost 4 bases; unmatched junction nucleotides: 9. Germline V gives CDR1 GTSNPN, CDR2 SVGIG (reference sequence). This CDR3 is CAWSPPGTAGNTIYF. The CDR3 nucleotides read TGTGCCTGGAGCCCACCCGGGACAGCCGGAAACACCATATATTTT.

The chain has TRBV3-1 (or the pseudogene TRBV3-2) and TRBJ1-4, with D perhaps TRBD1 (6 bases). CDR1 is LGHDT and CDR2 is YNNKEL in the germline V gene (reference sequence). The CDR3 sequence is 17 residues long. V lost 0 bases to trimming and J lost 6 bases, with 17 bases between them. The CDR3 reads CASSQDIIGTSDEKLFF. For the CDR3, the DNA is TGTGCCAGCAGCCAAGATATTATAGGGACAAGTGATGAAAAACTGTTTTTT.

In DNA form, the CDR3 reads TGTGCCAGCTCACTTGAATCGGGAGGGGGCGACGAGCAGTACTTC. It specifies CASSLESGGGDEQYF. The rearrangement joins TRBV18 to TRBJ2-7; weak D call: TRBD2 (8 bases). Trimming took 4 bases from V and 5 from J, leaving 18 bases between them. The CDR3 extends over 15 amino acids. Germline V gene sequence: CDR1 KGHSH, CDR2 LQKENI. The whole variable domain, filled in from reference TRBV18 and TRBJ2-7, reads NAGVMQNPRHLVRRRGQEARLRCSPMKGHSHVYWYRQLPEEGLKFMVYLQKENIIDESGMPKERFSAEFPKEGPSILRIQQVVRGDSAAYFCASSLESGGGDEQYFGPGTRLTVT.

The V and J genes are TRBV28 and TRBJ1-2; the D is unclear. The germline gives CDR1 MDHEN, CDR2 SYDVKM. The CDR3 is made up of 12 amino acids. Trimming removed 1 base from V and 6 bases from J, with 6 bases in between. The CDR3 loop is CASSLSQNGYTF. CDR3 nucleotides: TGTGCCAGCAGTTTATCACAGAATGGCTACACCTTC.